These T cell receptor beta chains were read from a single sample in a study of graft-versus-host responses after intestinal transplantation. Sequencing used immunoSEQ multiplex PCR; TCRdb keeps in-frame clones, though not all of them. This sample has roughly 120,000 clones; around 96% occur once, and the top ten carry 2.5% to 3.5%. No cognate antigen is known for these TCRs. The material was unstimulated CD8+ T cells sorted from spleen or lymph node cells, obtained before intestinal transplant. All receptors come from a human donor who received an intestinal transplant. The CDR3 runs from the conserved cysteine through the conserved F or W. Fields, in order: J gene, D gene, clone size, V gene, CDR3 protein, CDR3 DNA. The D gene is left open where the match is weak. The size field is filled for only some rows; it gives once, few, many or a size class.

TRBJ2-1 | - | - | TRBV30 | CAWSTLRAYNEQFF | TGTGCCTGGAGTACCCTGAGGGCCTACAATGAGCAGTTCTTC
TRBJ1-1 | - | once | TRBV29-1 | CSAGPRDTEAFF | TGCAGCGCGGGACCCCGGGACACTGAAGCTTTCTTT
TRBJ1-1 | - | - | TRBV10-2 | CASSLNRNTEAFF | TGCGCCAGCAGTTTAAACAGGAACACTGAAGCTTTCTTT
TRBJ2-7 | - | - | TRBV6-6 | CATSGDPVVREQYF | TGTGCCACCTCAGGGGACCCGGTGGTCCGCGAGCAGTACTTC
TRBJ2-1 | - | - | TRBV9 | CASSVGSREGNEQFF | TGTGCCAGCAGCGTAGGATCCAGGGAAGGGAATGAGCAGTTCTTC
TRBJ2-2 | TRBD2 | - | TRBV4-1 | CASSHLPGRADNTGELFF | TGCGCCAGCAGCCATCTCCCAGGGAGGGCGGATAACACCGGGGAGCTGTTTTTT
TRBJ2-2 | - | - | TRBV28 | CASSLIAGPTGELFF | TGTGCCAGCAGTTTGATCGCAGGGCCCACCGGGGAGCTGTTTTTT
TRBJ2-1 | - | - | TRBV25-1 | CASSDGGNEQFF | TGTGCCAGCAGTGATGGGGGTAATGAGCAGTTCTTC
TRBJ2-7 | TRBD2 | - | TRBV6-5 | CATRTSGIYEQYF | TGTGCCACCCGGACTAGCGGGATCTACGAGCAGTACTTC
TRBJ1-5 | - | - | TRBV11-2 | CASSLGGGNQPQHF | TGTGCCAGCAGCTTAGGAGGGGGCAATCAGCCCCAGCATTTT
TRBJ2-7 | - | - | TRBV6-6 | CASSETSNEQYF | TGTGCCAGCAGCGAAACTAGTAACGAGCAGTACTTC
TRBJ2-7 | - | once | TRBV4-1 | CASSLPPGEQYF | TGCGCCAGCAGCCTCCCTCCGGGTGAGCAGTACTTC
TRBJ2-7 | - | - | TRBV2 | CASSESGGGYEQYF | TGTGCCAGCAGTGAGAGCGGAGGGGGTTACGAGCAGTACTTC
TRBJ2-5 | - | - | TRBV4-1 | CASSQSMRFQETQYF | TGCGCCAGCAGCCAATCAATGAGGTTCCAAGAGACCCAGTACTTC
TRBJ2-5 | - | - | TRBV28 | CASRSGQETQYF | TGTGCCAGCAGAAGCGGCCAAGAGACCCAGTACTTC
TRBJ2-1 | TRBD2 | once | TRBV6-1 | CASREGLAGGGEQFF | TGTGCCAGCAGGGAGGGACTAGCGGGAGGAGGTGAGCAGTTCTTC